One T cell receptor (beta chain) is described in this entry. The antigen remains undetermined. This sample is drawn from a study of cytomegalovirus exposure and HLA in healthy donors. The PCR ran on 60 Vbeta and 13 Jbeta primers. Only in-frame clones appear in the TCRdb table, and some are missing; sequencing was by immunoSEQ multiplex PCR. The profile covers roughly 100,000 clones, with over 60% appearing a single time and 5.8% taken by the ten largest. The germline CDR1 and CDR2 sequences are LGHNA and YNFKEQ. The CDR3 totals 19 residues. V dropped 2 bases and J dropped 9; count of bases not matched to a gene: 22. Broader study findings: The number of N-insertions in an Asian-associated ancestry cluster was reportedly below the roughly 670-donor mean in a later analysis.

Sample: PBMCs. The TCR comes from a man aged 55 to 70 in good health and CMV-seropositive. This sequence joins TRBV4-2 and TRBJ1-5; 7 nucleotides line up with TRBD1. DNA of the CDR3: TGTGCCAGCAGCCAAAGACTGCCAACCCGGGACAGAGATCATTCGCCCCAGCATTTT. This translates into CASSQRLPTRDRDHSPQHF.